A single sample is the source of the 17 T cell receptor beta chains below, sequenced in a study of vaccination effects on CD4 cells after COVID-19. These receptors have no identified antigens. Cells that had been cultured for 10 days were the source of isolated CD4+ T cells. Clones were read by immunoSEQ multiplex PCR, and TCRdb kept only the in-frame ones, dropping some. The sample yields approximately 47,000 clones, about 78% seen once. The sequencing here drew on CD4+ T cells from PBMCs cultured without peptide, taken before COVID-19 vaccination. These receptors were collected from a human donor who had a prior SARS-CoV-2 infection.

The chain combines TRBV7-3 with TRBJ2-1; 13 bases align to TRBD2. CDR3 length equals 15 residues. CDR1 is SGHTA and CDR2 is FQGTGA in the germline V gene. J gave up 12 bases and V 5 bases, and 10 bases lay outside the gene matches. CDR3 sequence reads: CASSPGLAGYVGQFF. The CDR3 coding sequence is TGTGCCAGCAGCCCGGGACTAGCGGGATATGTAGGGCAGTTCTTC.

CDR3 nucleotide sequence: TGTGCCAGCAGTGAATGGGGATTCTCTGGAAACACCATATATTTT. Translation gives CASSEWGFSGNTIYF. The chain joins TRBV25-1 to TRBJ1-3; D gene ambiguous. V lost 1 base and J lost 0, with 7 bases in between. Germline values: CDR1 MGHDK, CDR2 SYGVNS. The CDR3 is 15 residues long.

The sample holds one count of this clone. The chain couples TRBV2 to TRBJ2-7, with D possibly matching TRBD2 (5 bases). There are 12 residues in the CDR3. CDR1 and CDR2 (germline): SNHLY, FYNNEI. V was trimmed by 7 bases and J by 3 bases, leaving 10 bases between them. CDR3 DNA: TGTGCCAGCATTGGGGAGTACTACGAGCAGTACTTC. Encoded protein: CASIGEYYEQYF.

CDR3 DNA: TGTGCCATCAGTGAGTCGCTCGGCCGGGCGAACACCGGGGAGCTGTTTTTT. This translates into CAISESLGRANTGELFF. The rearrangement uses TRBV10-3 and TRBJ2-2; D ambiguous. This CDR3 is built from 17 residues. Trimming removed 0 bases at V and 0 bases at J, with 11 bases between. Germline V gene lookup returns CDR1 ENHRY and CDR2 SYGVKD.

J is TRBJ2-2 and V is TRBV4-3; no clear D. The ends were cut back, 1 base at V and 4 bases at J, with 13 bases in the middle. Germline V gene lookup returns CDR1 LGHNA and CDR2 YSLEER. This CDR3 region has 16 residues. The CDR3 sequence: CASSQAGDLGTGELFF. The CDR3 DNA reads TGCGCCAGCAGCCAAGCAGGCGATCTTGGCACCGGGGAGCTGTTTTTT.

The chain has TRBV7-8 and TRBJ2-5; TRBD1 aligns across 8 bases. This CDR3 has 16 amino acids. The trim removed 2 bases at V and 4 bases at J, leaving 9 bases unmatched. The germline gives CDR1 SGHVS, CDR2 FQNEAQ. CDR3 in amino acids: CASSLRVTGALETQYF. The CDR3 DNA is TGTGCCAGCAGCTTAAGAGTGACAGGGGCCCTAGAGACCCAGTACTTC.

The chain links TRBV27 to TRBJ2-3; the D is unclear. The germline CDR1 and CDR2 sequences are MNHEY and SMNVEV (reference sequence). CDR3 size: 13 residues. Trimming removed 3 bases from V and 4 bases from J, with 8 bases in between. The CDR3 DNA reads TGTGCCAGCAGTTTGGGCCCGGCAGATACGCAGTATTTT. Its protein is CASSLGPADTQYF.

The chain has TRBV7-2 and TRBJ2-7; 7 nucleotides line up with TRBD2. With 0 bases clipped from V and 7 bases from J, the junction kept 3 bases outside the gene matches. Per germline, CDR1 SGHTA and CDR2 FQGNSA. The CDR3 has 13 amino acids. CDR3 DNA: TGTGCCAGCAGCTTAGCGTGGGAGGGTGAGCAGTACTTC. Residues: CASSLAWEGEQYF.

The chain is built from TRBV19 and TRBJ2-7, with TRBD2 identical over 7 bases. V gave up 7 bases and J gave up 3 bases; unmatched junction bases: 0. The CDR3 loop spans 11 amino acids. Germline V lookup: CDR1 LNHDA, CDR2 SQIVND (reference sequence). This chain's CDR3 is CASTGGYEQYF. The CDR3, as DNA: TGTGCCAGTACGGGGGGCTACGAGCAGTACTTC.

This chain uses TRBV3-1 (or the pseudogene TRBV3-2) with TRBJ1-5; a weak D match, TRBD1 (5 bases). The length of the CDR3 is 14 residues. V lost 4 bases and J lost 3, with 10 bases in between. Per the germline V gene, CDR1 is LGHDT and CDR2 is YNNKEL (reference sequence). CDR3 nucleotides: TGTGCCAGCAGCCCGGGGGGGTCCAATCAGCCCCAGCATTTT. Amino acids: CASSPGGSNQPQHF.

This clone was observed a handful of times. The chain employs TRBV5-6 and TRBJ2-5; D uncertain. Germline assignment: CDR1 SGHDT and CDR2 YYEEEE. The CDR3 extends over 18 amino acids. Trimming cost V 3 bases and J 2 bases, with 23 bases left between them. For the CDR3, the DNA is TGTGCCAGCAGCTCTAACATGGGCCTTCGACCACGGCAAGAGACCCAGTACTTC. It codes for CASSSNMGLRPRQETQYF.

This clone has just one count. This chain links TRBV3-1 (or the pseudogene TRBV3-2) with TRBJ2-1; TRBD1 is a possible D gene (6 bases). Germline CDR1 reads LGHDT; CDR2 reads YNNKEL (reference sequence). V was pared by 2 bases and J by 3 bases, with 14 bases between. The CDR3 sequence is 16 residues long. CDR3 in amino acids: CASSQFAGGLYNEQFF. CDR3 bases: TGTGCCAGCAGCCAATTTGCTGGGGGCCTCTACAATGAGCAGTTCTTC.

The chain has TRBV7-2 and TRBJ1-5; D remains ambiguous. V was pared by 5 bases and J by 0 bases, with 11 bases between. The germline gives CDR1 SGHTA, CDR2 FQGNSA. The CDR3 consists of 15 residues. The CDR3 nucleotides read TGTGCCAGCAGCCCCCGAAAGGATAGCAATCAGCCCCAGCATTTT. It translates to CASSPRKDSNQPQHF.

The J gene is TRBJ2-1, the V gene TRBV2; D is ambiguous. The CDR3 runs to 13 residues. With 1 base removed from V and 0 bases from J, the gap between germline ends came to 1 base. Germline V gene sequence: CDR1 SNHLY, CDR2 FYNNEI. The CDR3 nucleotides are TGTGCCAGCAGTGAAGACTCCTACAATGAGCAGTTCTTC. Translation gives CASSEDSYNEQFF.

The chain's CDR3 is CASSHRGVYNEQFF. CDR3 DNA sequence: TGTGCCAGTAGTCACAGGGGAGTGTACAATGAGCAGTTCTTC. The chain uses TRBV19 and TRBJ2-1; 7 nucleotides match TRBD1. J gave up 4 bases and V 5 bases, and 5 bases lay outside the gene matches. There are 14 residues in the CDR3. From germline, CDR1 is LNHDA and CDR2 SQIVND (reference sequence).

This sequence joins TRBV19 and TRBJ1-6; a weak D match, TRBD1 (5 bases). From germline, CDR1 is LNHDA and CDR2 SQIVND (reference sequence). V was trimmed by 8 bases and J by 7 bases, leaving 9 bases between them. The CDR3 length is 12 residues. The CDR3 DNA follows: TGTGCCAGTCGCGACAGCAATTCACCCCTCCACTTT. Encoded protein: CASRDSNSPLHF.

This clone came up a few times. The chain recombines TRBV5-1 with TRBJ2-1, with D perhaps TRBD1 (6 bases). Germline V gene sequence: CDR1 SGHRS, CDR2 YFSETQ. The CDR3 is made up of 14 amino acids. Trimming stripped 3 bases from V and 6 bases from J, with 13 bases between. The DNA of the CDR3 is TGCGCCAGCAGCTCCAACCCGGACAGCAATGAGCAGTTCTTC. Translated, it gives CASSSNPDSNEQFF.